These T cell receptor beta chains were read from a single sample in a study. TCRdb re-called the 5' RACE reads with MiXCR, one entry per CDR3 protein. The sample shows 55,000 or so distinct CDR3 sequences, 20% to 25% of them seen only once. Sequenced: tumor-infiltrating Tregs sorted from the breast tumor. These TCRs come from a female donor with breast cancer. The CDR3 runs from the conserved cysteine through the conserved F or W. A D gene is named only where the DNA matches it firmly. Rows may omit the clone size; those that give it use once, few, many or a size class.

TRBJ1-1	.	.	TRBV12-3/TRBV12-4	TGTGCCTGCAGTTTATTCGCGAACACTGAAGCTTTCTTT	CACSLFANTEAFF
TRBJ2-7	few	.	TRBV9	TGTGCCAGCAGCCTACACAGTGACTACGAGCAGTACTTC	CASSLHSDYEQYF
TRBJ1-2	.	.	TRBV19	TGTGCCAGTAGGCAGGGCCCTTTGGCCTATGGCTACACCTTC	CASRQGPLAYGYTF
TRBJ1-3	.	.	TRBV6-5	TGTGCCAGCAGTCCGATCAGGTCTGGAAACACCATATATTTT	CASSPIRSGNTIYF
TRBJ2-7	few	TRBD2	TRBV29-1	TGCAGCGCTTCTAGCGGGAGGGCCTCGGACGAGCAGTACTTC	CSASSGRASDEQYF
TRBJ2-7	.	TRBD1	TRBV20-1	TGCAGTGCTAGAGTAGGACAGGGCTCCTACGAGCAGTACTTC	CSARVGQGSYEQYF
TRBJ2-3	many	.	TRBV9	TGTGCCAGCAGCCTAGAAGGTGCACCCACAGATACGCAGTATTTT	CASSLEGAPTDTQYF
TRBJ1-1	.	.	TRBV27	TGTGCCAGCTGGACCCGGGACACAGGGTTCGGAGCTTTCTTT	CASWTRDTGFGAFF
TRBJ2-2	few	TRBD2	TRBV6-2/TRBV6-3	TGTGCCAGCAGTCCCTCTAGCGGGAGGGCCGAGAACACCGGGGAGCTGTTTTTT	CASSPSSGRAENTGELFF
TRBJ1-1	few	TRBD1	TRBV7-9	TGTGCCAGCAGCTCACAGGGGGAAAACACTGAAGCTTTCTTT	CASSSQGENTEAFF
TRBJ2-3	.	.	TRBV2	TGTGCCAGCAGTGTATCGGGTTTCACAGATACGCAGTATTTT	CASSVSGFTDTQYF
TRBJ2-7	many	.	TRBV7-2	TGTGCCAGCAGCCGAGTCGAGGGCTACGAGCAGTACTTC	CASSRVEGYEQYF
TRBJ1-5	.	.	TRBV7-2	TGTGCCAGCAGCCGCCGAGATCAGACCCAGCATTTT	CASSRRDQTQHF
TRBJ2-1	many	TRBD1	TRBV6-2/TRBV6-3	TGTGCCAGCAGTTACGGGGCAGGGGGCTCCGTTGAGCAGTTCTTC	CASSYGAGGSVEQFF
TRBJ2-1	.	TRBD2	TRBV7-2	TGTGCCAGCAGCCAAGATTCGACTAGCGGGAGTTACAATGAGCAGTTCTTC	CASSQDSTSGSYNEQFF
TRBJ2-3	many	.	TRBV12-3/TRBV12-4	TGTGCCACCAAGGAACTAGCCCAAGGGGGTACGCAGTATTTT	CATKELAQGGTQYF
TRBJ1-5	many	.	TRBV15	TGTGCCACCAGCAGAGACAACAGCCCCAGCCATTTT	CATSRDNSPSHF
TRBJ2-1	many	TRBD2	TRBV12-3/TRBV12-4	TGTGCCAGCAGCCTCTGGGGGAGGGCTAGCGGTTACAATGAGCAGTTCTTC	CASSLWGRASGYNEQFF
TRBJ2-7	.	.	TRBV4-2	TGTGCCAGCAGCCAAGGTGGAGGGAGAATCAACGAGCAGTACTTC	CASSQGGGRINEQYF
TRBJ2-1	many	.	TRBV15	TGTGCCACCAGCAGGGGGGCCGGCGGCAATGAGCAGTTCTTC	CATSRGAGGNEQFF
TRBJ1-5	few	TRBD1	TRBV4-3	TGCGCCAGCAGCCAAGACTGGGGACAGATCAATCAGCCCCAGCATTTT	CASSQDWGQINQPQHF
TRBJ2-2	few	TRBD2	TRBV18	TGTGCCAGCTCTGGGACTAGCGGGAGCACCGGGGAGCTGTTTTTT	CASSGTSGSTGELFF
TRBJ2-5	few	TRBD2	TRBV10-2	TGCGCCAGCAGCGAACAACGGACTAGTTATTTGGAGACCCAGTACTTC	CASSEQRTSYLETQYF
TRBJ2-5	.	.	TRBV7-9	TGTGCCAGCAGCCAGAGAGAGACCCAGTACTTC	CASSQRETQYF
TRBJ2-7	.	TRBD1	TRBV12-3/TRBV12-4	TGTGCCAGCAGTTACCAGACAGGGAAGTCCTACGAGCAGTACTTC	CASSYQTGKSYEQYF
TRBJ2-5	many	.	TRBV7-9	TGTGCCAGCAGTCCCAGGGGAGAGACCCAGTACTTC	CASSPRGETQYF
TRBJ1-5	many	.	TRBV6-6	TGTGCCAGCAGGGTGATCGCGGGAAGCAATCAGCCCCAGCATTTT	CASRVIAGSNQPQHF
TRBJ1-6	.	.	TRBV6-6	TGTGCCAGCAGTTACCCCCTTTTCTTAGAGAGCTATAATTCACCCCTCCACTTT	CASSYPLFLESYNSPLHF
TRBJ2-5	.	.	TRBV7-9	TGTGCCAGCAGCCCAGGGACTGGGGAGACCCAGTACTTC	CASSPGTGETQYF
TRBJ2-7	few	.	TRBV7-8	TGTGCCAGCAGCTTAGGTAACTACGCGGGTATCGAGCAGTACTTC	CASSLGNYAGIEQYF
TRBJ2-6	few	.	TRBV5-1	TGCGCCAGCAGCTTGGAGCCAGGCTTCTCACCTGGGGCCAACGTCCTGACTTTC	CASSLEPGFSPGANVLTF
TRBJ2-3	.	.	TRBV4-2	TGTGCCAGCAGCCAAGATTTTCGGATCACAGATACGCAGTATTTT	CASSQDFRITDTQYF
TRBJ2-1	few	TRBD2	TRBV7-3	TGTGCCAGCAGCAGTACTAGCGGGAGCGGAAAGCAGTTCTTC	CASSSTSGSGKQFF
TRBJ2-6	.	.	TRBV5-1	TGCGCCAGCAGCGGACACTCTGGGGCCAACGTCCTGACTTTC	CASSGHSGANVLTF
TRBJ2-7	.	TRBD1	TRBV28	TGTGCCAGCAGGGACAGGGGGCGGGGAGAGCAGTACTTC	CASRDRGRGEQYF
TRBJ1-2	few	TRBD1	TRBV7-9	TGTGCCAGCAGCTTAGTTGACAGGGGCTATGGCTACACCTTC	CASSLVDRGYGYTF
TRBJ1-5	.	.	TRBV2	TGTGCCAGCAGTACCGAGAGTTCCGGTCAGCCCCAGCATTTT	CASSTESSGQPQHF
TRBJ2-7	.	.	TRBV30	TGTGCCTGGAGATCAACCTACGAGCAGTACTTC	CAWRSTYEQYF
TRBJ2-5	.	.	TRBV7-2	TGTGCCAGCAGCTTAGTATCTAGCAGCCAAGAGACCCAGTACTTC	CASSLVSSSQETQYF
TRBJ1-2	.	TRBD1	TRBV9	TGTGCCAGCACCCCGGACAGGGGGCGGCGGGGCTACACCTTC	CASTPDRGRRGYTF
TRBJ1-2	many	TRBD1	TRBV6-5	TGTGCCAGCAGTCCCAGGGGGTATGGCTACACCTTC	CASSPRGYGYTF
TRBJ1-5	few	TRBD1	TRBV20-1	TGCAGTGCTAGCCAGGGACAGAGCAATCAGCCCCAGCATTTT	CSASQGQSNQPQHF